A single sample is the source of the 5 T cell receptor beta chains below, sequenced in a study of blood T cells in healthy people across ages. Primed by a sample-barcoded 5' primer and a J-beta primer mix, a second PCR proceeded for about 7 to 11 cycles. TCRdb analysed the 5' RACE reads with MiXCR anew, one entry per CDR3 protein. The sample lists about 680,000 distinct CDR3 sequences, roughly 50% seen once, with about a third in the top ten. Sequenced sample: blood. The receptors were sampled from a woman aged 55-70 years in good health.

This clonotype came up a few times. CDR3 in amino acids: CASSQVVIGLAKNIQYF. As DNA, the CDR3 is TGCGCCAGCAGCCAAGTTGTCATCGGGCTAGCCAAAAACATTCAGTACTTC. The chain uses TRBV4-1 and TRBJ2-4, with D unresolved. The CDR3 length is 17 residues. Germline V gene sequence: CDR1 MGHRA, CDR2 YSYEKL. V was shortened by 1 base and J by 0 bases, with 13 bases between the two germline ends.

This clonotype showed up just a few times. As DNA, the CDR3 is TGCGCCAGCAGCCAAGATCCCACTGGGACAGATACGCAGTATTTT. The encoded protein is CASSQDPTGTDTQYF. The rearrangement links TRBV4-1 to TRBJ2-3, with no clear D. Trimming took 0 bases from V and 3 from J, leaving 10 bases between them. In germline, CDR1 is MGHRA, CDR2 YSYEKL. The CDR3 is 15 amino acids.

Comments on this clonotype: The junction and the germline gene differ at one end; a read error may be behind it. The chain has TRBV4-2 and TRBJ2-4; tentatively, D is TRBD2 (5 bases). The CDR3 covers 14 residues. CDR1 is LGHNA and CDR2 is YNFKEQ in the germline V gene. The CDR3 spells CAGSQEGIKNIQYF. Here the CDR3 DNA reads TGTGCCGGCAGCCAAGAGGGAATCAAAAACATTCAGTACTTC.

This sequence joins TRBV10-2 and TRBJ2-2, with a tentative D call TRBD1 (6 bases). Trimming left V 11 bases short and J 1 base short, with 11 bases between. Per the germline V gene, CDR1 is WSHSY and CDR2 is SAAADI. The CDR3 is made up of 13 amino acids. The CDR3 spells CAASTGNTGELFF. The CDR3 DNA is TGCGCCGCCTCGACAGGGAACACCGGGGAGCTGTTTTTT.

V usage is TRBV5-5 and J usage is TRBJ2-5, with D perhaps assigned TRBD1 or TRBD2 (5 bases each). Trimming cost V 4 bases and J 1 base, with 17 bases left between them. Germline lookup yields CDR1 SGHKS and CDR2 YYEKEE (reference sequence). The CDR3 length is 16 residues. The CDR3 nucleotides read TGTGCCAGCAGCGGGGCGGTCCCGGGGTTCCAAGAGACCCAGTACTTC. Its protein product is CASSGAVPGFQETQYF. Drawing the rest from reference TRBV5-5 and TRBJ2-5, the complete variable domain is DAGVTQSPTHLIKTRGQQVTLRCSPISGHKSVSWYQQVLGQGPQFIFQYYEKEERGRGNFPDRFSARQFPNYSSELNVNALLLGDSALYLCASSGAVPGFQETQYFGPGTRLLVL.